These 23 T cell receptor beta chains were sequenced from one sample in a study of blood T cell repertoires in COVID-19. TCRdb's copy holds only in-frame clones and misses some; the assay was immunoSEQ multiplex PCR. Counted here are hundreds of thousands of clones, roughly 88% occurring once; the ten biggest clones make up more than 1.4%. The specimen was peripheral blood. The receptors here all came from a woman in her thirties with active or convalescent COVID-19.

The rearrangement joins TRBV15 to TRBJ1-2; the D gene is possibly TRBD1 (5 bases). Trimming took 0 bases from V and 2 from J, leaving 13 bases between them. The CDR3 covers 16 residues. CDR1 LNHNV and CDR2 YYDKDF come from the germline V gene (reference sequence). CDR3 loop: CATSRDRGAGNYGYTF. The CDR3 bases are TGTGCCACCAGCAGAGATCGCGGGGCGGGAAACTATGGCTACACCTTC. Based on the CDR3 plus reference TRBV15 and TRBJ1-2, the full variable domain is DAMVIQNPRYQVTQFGKPVTLSCSQTLNHNVMYWYQQKSSQAPKLLFHYYDKDFNNEADTPDNFQSRRPNTSFCFLDIRSPGLGDTAMYLCATSRDRGAGNYGYTFGSGTRLTVV.

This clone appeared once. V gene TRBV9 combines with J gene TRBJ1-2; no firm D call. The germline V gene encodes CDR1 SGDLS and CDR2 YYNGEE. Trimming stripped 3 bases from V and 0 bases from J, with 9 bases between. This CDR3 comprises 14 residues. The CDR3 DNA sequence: TGTGCCAGCAGCGGCGGGAGTACTAACTATGGCTACACCTTC. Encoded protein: CASSGGSTNYGYTF. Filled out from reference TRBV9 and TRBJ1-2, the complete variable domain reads DSGVTQTPKHLITATGQRVTLRCSPRSGDLSVYWYQQSLDQGLQFLIQYYNGEERAKGNILERFSAQQFPDLHSELNLSSLELGDSALYFCASSGGSTNYGYTFGSGTRLTVV.

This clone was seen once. For the CDR3, the DNA is TGTGCCAGCAGCTTAGTCTCAGGGGCGGGTGAGCAGTTCTTC. This encodes CASSLVSGAGEQFF. The V gene is TRBV7-8, the J gene TRBJ2-1, with D possibly being TRBD1 (6 bases). V gave up 1 base and J gave up 9 bases, with 13 bases separating them. CDR3 length: 14 residues. Germline V gene sequence: CDR1 SGHVS, CDR2 FQNEAQ. Based on the CDR3 plus reference TRBV7-8 and TRBJ2-1, the full variable domain is GAGVSQSPRYKVAKRGQDVALRCDPISGHVSLFWYQQALGQGPEFLTYFQNEAQLDKSGLPSDRFFAERPEGSVSTLKIQRTQQEDSAVYLCASSLVSGAGEQFFGPGTRLTVL.

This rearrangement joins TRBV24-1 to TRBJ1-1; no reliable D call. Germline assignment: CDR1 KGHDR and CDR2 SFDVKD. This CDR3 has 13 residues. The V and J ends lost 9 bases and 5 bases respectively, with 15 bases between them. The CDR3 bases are TGTGCCACCCAGGCAGCGGGGAGTACTGAAGCTTTCTTT. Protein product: CATQAAGSTEAFF.

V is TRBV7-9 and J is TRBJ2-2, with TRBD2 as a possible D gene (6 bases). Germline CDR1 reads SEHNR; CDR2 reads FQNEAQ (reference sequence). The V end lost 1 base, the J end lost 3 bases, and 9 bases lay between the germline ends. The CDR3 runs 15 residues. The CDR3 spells CASSLVLADTGELFF. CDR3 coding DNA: TGTGCCAGCAGCTTAGTCTTAGCGGACACCGGGGAGCTGTTTTTT.

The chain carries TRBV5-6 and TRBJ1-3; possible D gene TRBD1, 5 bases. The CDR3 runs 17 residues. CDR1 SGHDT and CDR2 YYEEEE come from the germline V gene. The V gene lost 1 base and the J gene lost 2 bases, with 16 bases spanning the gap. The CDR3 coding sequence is TGTGCCAGCAGCTTGACCTCCGGGGGAAGTGCTGGAAACACCATATATTTT. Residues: CASSLTSGGSAGNTIYF.

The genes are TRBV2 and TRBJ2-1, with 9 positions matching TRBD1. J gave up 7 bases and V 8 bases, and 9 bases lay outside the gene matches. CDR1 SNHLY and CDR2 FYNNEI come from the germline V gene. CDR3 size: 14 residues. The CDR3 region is CASSGTGFRNEQFF. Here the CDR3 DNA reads TGTGCCAGCTCCGGGACAGGGTTTCGTAATGAGCAGTTCTTC.

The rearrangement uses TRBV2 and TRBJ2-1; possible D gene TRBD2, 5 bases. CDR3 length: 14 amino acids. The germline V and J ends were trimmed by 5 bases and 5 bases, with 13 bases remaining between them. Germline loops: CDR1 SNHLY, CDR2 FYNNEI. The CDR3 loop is CASSPREGNNEQFF. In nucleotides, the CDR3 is TGTGCCAGCAGTCCCCGTGAGGGAAACAATGAGCAGTTCTTC. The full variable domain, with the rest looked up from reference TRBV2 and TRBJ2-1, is EPEVTQTPSHQVTQMGQEVILRCVPISNHLYFYWYRQILGQKVEFLVSFYNNEISEKSEIFDDQFSVERPDGSNFTLKIRSTKLEDSAMYFCASSPREGNNEQFFGPGTRLTVL.

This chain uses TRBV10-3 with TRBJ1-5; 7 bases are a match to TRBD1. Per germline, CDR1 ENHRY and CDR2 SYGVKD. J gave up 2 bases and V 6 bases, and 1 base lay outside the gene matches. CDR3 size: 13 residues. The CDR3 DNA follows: TGTGCCATCAGCGGGACAGGCAATCAGCCCCAGCATTTT. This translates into CAISGTGNQPQHF.

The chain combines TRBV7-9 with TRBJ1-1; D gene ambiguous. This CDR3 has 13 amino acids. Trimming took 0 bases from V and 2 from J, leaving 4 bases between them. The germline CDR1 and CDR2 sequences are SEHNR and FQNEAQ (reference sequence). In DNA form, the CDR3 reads TGTGCCAGCAGCTTAGCCAGAAACACTGAAGCTTTCTTT. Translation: CASSLARNTEAFF.

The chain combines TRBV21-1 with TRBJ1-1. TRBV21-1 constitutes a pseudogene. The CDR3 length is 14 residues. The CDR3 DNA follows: TGTGCCAGCATCTATCGGGTAGGGAACACTGAAGCTTTCTTT. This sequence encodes CASIYRVGNTEAFF.

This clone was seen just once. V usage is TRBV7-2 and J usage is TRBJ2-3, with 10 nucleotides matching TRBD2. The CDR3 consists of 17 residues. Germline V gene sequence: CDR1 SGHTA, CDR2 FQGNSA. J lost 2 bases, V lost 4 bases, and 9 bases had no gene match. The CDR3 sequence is CASSYPRLAGYTDTQYF. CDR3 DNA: TGTGCCAGCAGCTACCCACGACTAGCGGGCTACACAGATACGCAGTATTTT.

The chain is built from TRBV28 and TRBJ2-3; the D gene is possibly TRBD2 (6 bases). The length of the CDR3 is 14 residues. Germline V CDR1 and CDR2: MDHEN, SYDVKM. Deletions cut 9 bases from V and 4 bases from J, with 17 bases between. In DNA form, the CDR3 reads TGTGCCAGTCAGACCGGGGGAGCCCCAGATACGCAGTATTTT. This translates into CASQTGGAPDTQYF.

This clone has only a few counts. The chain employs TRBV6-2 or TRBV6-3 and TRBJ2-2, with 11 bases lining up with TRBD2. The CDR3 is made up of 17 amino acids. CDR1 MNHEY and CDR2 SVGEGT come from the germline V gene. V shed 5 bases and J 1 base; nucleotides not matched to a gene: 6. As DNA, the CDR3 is TGTGCCAGCAGTCAAATTAGCGGGAGGGGGAACACCGGGGAGCTGTTTTTT. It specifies CASSQISGRGNTGELFF.

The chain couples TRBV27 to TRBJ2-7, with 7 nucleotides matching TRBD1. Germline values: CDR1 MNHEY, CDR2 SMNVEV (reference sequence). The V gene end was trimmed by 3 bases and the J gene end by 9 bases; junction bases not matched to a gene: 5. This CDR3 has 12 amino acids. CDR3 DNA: TGTGCCAGCAGTTTCAAGGGGGCAGGGCAGTACTTC. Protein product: CASSFKGAGQYF.

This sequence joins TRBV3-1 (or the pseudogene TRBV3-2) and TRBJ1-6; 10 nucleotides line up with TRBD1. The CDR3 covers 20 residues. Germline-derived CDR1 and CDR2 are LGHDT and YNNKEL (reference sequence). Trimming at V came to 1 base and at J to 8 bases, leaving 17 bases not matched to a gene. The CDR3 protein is CASSQGRISWDRGSDSPLHF. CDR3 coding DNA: TGTGCCAGCAGCCAAGGCCGAATCTCATGGGACAGGGGTTCGGATTCACCCCTCCACTTT.

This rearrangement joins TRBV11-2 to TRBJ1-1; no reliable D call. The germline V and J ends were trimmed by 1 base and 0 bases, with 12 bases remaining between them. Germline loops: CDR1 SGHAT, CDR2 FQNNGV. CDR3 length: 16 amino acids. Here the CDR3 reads CASSLVRASMNTEAFF. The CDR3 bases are TGTGCCAGCAGCTTAGTGCGGGCCTCAATGAACACTGAAGCTTTCTTT.

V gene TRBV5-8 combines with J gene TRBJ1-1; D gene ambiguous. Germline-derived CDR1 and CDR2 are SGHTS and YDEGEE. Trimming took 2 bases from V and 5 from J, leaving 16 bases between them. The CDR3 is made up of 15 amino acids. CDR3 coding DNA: TGTGCCAGCAGCTTCGGAGTGACGGGTGGGACTGAAGCTTTCTTT. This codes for CASSFGVTGGTEAFF.

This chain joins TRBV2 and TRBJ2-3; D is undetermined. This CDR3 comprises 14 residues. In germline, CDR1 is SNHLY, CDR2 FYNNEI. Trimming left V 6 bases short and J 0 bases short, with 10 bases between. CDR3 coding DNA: TGTGCCAGCAGAGAAACGACTAGCACAGATACGCAGTATTTT. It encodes CASRETTSTDTQYF. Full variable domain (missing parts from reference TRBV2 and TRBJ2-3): EPEVTQTPSHQVTQMGQEVILRCVPISNHLYFYWYRQILGQKVEFLVSFYNNEISEKSEIFDDQFSVERPDGSNFTLKIRSTKLEDSAMYFCASRETTSTDTQYFGPGTRLTVL.

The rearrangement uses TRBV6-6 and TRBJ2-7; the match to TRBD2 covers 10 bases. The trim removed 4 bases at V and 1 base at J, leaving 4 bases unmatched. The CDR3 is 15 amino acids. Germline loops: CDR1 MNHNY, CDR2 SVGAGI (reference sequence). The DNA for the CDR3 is TGTGCCAGCAGTTTCCTAGCGGGAGAGTCCTACGAGCAGTACTTC. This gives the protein CASSFLAGESYEQYF.

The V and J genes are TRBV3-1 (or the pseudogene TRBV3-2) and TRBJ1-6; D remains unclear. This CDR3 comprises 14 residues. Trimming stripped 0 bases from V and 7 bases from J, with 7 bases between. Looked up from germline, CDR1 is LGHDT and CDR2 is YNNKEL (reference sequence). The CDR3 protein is CASSQETENSPLHF. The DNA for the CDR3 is TGTGCCAGCAGCCAAGAGACGGAGAATTCACCCCTCCACTTT.

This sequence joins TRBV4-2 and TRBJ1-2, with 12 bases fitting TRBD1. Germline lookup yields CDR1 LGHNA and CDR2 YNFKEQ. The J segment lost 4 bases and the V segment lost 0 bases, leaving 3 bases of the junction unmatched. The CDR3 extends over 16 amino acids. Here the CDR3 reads CASSQEGTGGFYGYTF. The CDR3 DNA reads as TGTGCCAGCAGCCAAGAAGGGACAGGGGGCTTCTATGGCTACACCTTC.

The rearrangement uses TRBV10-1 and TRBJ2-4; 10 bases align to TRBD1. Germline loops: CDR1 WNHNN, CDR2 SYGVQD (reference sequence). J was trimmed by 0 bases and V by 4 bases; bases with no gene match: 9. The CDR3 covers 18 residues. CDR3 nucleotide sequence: TGCGCCAGCAGTGCGGGACAGGGGAATAATTTAGCCAAAAACATTCAGTACTTC. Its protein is CASSAGQGNNLAKNIQYF.